The 17 T cell receptor beta chains in this list originate from one sample, sequenced in a study (dated by TCRdb to 2015 to 2016). The library was produced with RT-PCR. The run used an Illumina MiSeq. TCRdb reworked the public reads: Q25 trimming with fastp, MiXCR clone assembly, productive beta chains retained. Each CDR3 protein gets just one entry, which takes the most common genes and DNA from the rows behind it. Counted in this sample were fewer than 800,000 distinct CDR3 sequences; approximately 15% of them appeared once. Jointly, the top ten make up roughly 4% of the sample. Sequencing was carried out using memory CD4+ T cells from blood. These TCRs come from a female donor in good health, serving as a healthy control.

This CDR3 reads CSVRGLNEQFF. DNA for the CDR3: TGCAGCGTCAGAGGTTTAAATGAGCAGTTCTTC. The rearrangement joins TRBV29-1 to TRBJ2-1, with D hard to call. CDR3 length equals 11 residues. Trimming removed 6 bases at V and 7 bases at J, with 10 bases between. CDR1 is SQVTM and CDR2 is ANQGSEA in the germline V gene.

This clonotype came up many times. Here the CDR3 reads CSGATLYHEQYF. CDR3 nucleotides: TGCAGTGGCGCCACCCTCTACCACGAGCAGTACTTC. The chain employs TRBV20-1 and TRBJ2-7; D is unclear. V lost 7 bases to trimming and J lost 5 bases, with 15 bases between them. Per germline, CDR1 DFQATT and CDR2 SNEGSKA (reference sequence). The CDR3 contains 12 residues.

In DNA form, the CDR3 reads TGCAGTGCACTCGACAGGGGTTATAATTCACCCCTCCACTTT. As protein: CSALDRGYNSPLHF. This chain links TRBV20-1 with TRBJ1-6, with TRBD1 identical over 8 bases. V dropped 6 bases and J dropped 4; count of bases not matched to a gene: 5. CDR1 DFQATT and CDR2 SNEGSKA come from the germline V gene (reference sequence). The CDR3 runs to 14 residues.

V and J are TRBV5-4 and TRBJ2-3; the match to TRBD1 covers 10 bases. Germline V gene lookup returns CDR1 SGHNT and CDR2 YYREEE (reference sequence). V trimming: 3 bases; J trimming: 3 bases; junction bases outside the gene matches: 7. The CDR3 is 16 residues long. CDR3 amino acids: CASSWAGTGVTDTQYF. CDR3 bases: TGTGCCAGCAGCTGGGCCGGGACAGGGGTGACAGATACGCAGTATTTT. Looking up the rest from reference TRBV5-4 and TRBJ2-3 gives the full variable domain: ETGVTQSPTHLIKTRGQQVTLRCSSQSGHNTVSWYQQALGQGPQFIFQYYREEENGRGNFPPRFSGLQFPNYSSELNVNALELDDSALYLCASSWAGTGVTDTQYFGPGTRLTVL.

The gene calls are TRBV10-2 and TRBJ1-5, with 7 bases aligning to TRBD1. V gave up 6 bases and J gave up 5 bases; unmatched junction bases: 4. Germline lookup yields CDR1 WSHSY and CDR2 SAAADI. The CDR3 is 13 amino acids. The CDR3 nucleotides read TGCGCCAGCAGGCCAGGGGGGGATCAGCCCCAGCATTTT. Translating gives CASRPGGDQPQHF.

The chain uses TRBV6-6 and TRBJ2-3, with D perhaps matching TRBD1 or TRBD2 (6 bases each). Per the germline V gene, CDR1 is MNHNY and CDR2 is SVGAGI (reference sequence). The length of the CDR3 is 13 residues. The V and J ends lost 0 bases and 11 bases respectively, with 12 bases between them. The CDR3 nucleotides are TGTGCCAGCAGTTACTCGGGGGCTAGCGAGCAGTATTTT. Residues: CASSYSGASEQYF.

The CDR3 sequence: CASTPGDRVQYF. The CDR3 DNA reads as TGTGCCAGCACCCCAGGTGACAGGGTGCAGTATTTT. V usage is TRBV14 and J usage is TRBJ2-3; TRBD1 aligns across 7 bases. Germline V lookup: CDR1 SGHDN, CDR2 FVKESK. CDR3 size: 12 residues. With 7 bases clipped from V and 11 bases from J, the junction kept 9 bases outside the gene matches.

There are many counts of this clonotype. V is TRBV12-3 or TRBV12-4 and J is TRBJ1-6; 7 bases align to TRBD1. CDR3 length: 16 residues. V trimming: 4 bases; J trimming: 4 bases; junction bases outside the gene matches: 7. The CDR3 here is CASSSRGTAYNSPLHF. CDR3 sequence (DNA): TGTGCCAGCAGTTCAAGGGGGACAGCTTATAATTCACCCCTCCACTTT.

The V gene is TRBV20-1, the J gene TRBJ2-1; 9 positions match TRBD2. Germline V gives CDR1 DFQATT, CDR2 SNEGSKA (reference sequence). The CDR3 totals 15 residues. Trimming at V came to 4 bases and at J to 2 bases, leaving 6 bases not matched to a gene. The CDR3 DNA sequence: TGCAGTGCTACAATAGCGGGAGAGACCTACAATGAGCAGTTCTTC. It specifies CSATIAGETYNEQFF.

The J gene is TRBJ1-5, the V gene TRBV20-1; TRBD1 aligns across 8 bases. This CDR3 is built from 15 residues. V dropped 6 bases and J dropped 3; count of bases not matched to a gene: 10. CDR1 is DFQATT, CDR2 SNEGSKA, per germline (reference sequence). The CDR3 DNA reads as TGCAGTGCCACCGGTGGACAGGGCCACAATCAGCCCCAGCATTTT. It is translated as CSATGGQGHNQPQHF.

The chain is built from TRBV14 and TRBJ2-7; D remains ambiguous. Trimming took 4 bases from V and 6 from J, leaving 10 bases between them. The CDR3 length is 12 residues. Looked up from germline, CDR1 is SGHDN and CDR2 is FVKESK. This chain's CDR3 is CASSPTWGEQYF. In nucleotides, the CDR3 is TGTGCCAGCAGCCCGACCTGGGGCGAGCAGTACTTC.

This clonotype occurred many times. The chain recombines TRBV4-3 with TRBJ1-4; D remains unclear. The V and J ends lost 1 base and 8 bases respectively, with 20 bases between them. The CDR3 contains 17 residues. The germline V gene has CDR1 LGHNA and CDR2 YSLEER. The DNA for the CDR3 is TGCGCCAGCAGCCAAGCCCCAAACGCGGGTGCGGGGGAAAAACTGTTTTTT. The encoded protein is CASSQAPNAGAGEKLFF.

This clonotype showed up many times. The chain joins TRBV12-3 or TRBV12-4 to TRBJ2-1; the D is unclear. The V end was cut by 3 bases, the J end by 10 bases, with 13 bases between. The CDR3 runs to 13 residues. DNA of the CDR3: TGTGCCAGCAGTTTGAACAACCTGGGGGAGCAGTTCTTC. Residues: CASSLNNLGEQFF.

The table lists this clonotype with a few counts. The J gene is TRBJ1-1, the V gene TRBV19, with 9 bases identical to TRBD1. Germline assignment: CDR1 LNHDA and CDR2 SQIVND (reference sequence). V gave up 3 bases and J gave up 2 bases; unmatched junction bases: 4. CDR3 length equals 15 residues. The CDR3 spells CASSIEGQGNTEAFF. CDR3 bases: TGTGCCAGTAGTATTGAGGGACAGGGTAACACTGAAGCTTTCTTT. The full variable domain, rest sourced from reference TRBV19 and TRBJ1-1, is DGGITQSPKYLFRKEGQNVTLSCEQNLNHDAMYWYRQDPGQGLRLIYYSQIVNDFQKGDIAEGYSVSREKKESFPLTVTSAQKNPTAFYLCASSIEGQGNTEAFFGQGTRLTVV.

The chain couples TRBV6-5 to TRBJ2-1; 10 bases are shared with TRBD2. Germline values: CDR1 MNHEY, CDR2 SVGAGI. With V trimmed by 0 bases and J by 9 bases, 11 bases remained unmatched. This CDR3 has 17 amino acids. The CDR3 reads CASSYSGLAGDGFEQFF. CDR3 sequence (DNA): TGTGCCAGCAGTTACTCTGGGCTAGCGGGAGATGGGTTTGAGCAGTTCTTC.

The chain links TRBV6-2 or TRBV6-3 to TRBJ2-3; possibly TRBD2 for D (5 bases). In germline, CDR1 is MNHEY, CDR2 SVGEGT. This CDR3 spans 18 amino acids. V was cut by 2 bases and J by 0 bases, with 18 bases left in between. The CDR3 loop is CASSYTSRASRSTDTQYF. In DNA, the CDR3 is TGTGCCAGCAGTTACACGTCCCGGGCTAGCAGGAGCACAGATACGCAGTATTTT.

This rearrangement joins TRBV3-1 to TRBJ2-1; 7 bases align to TRBD2. The V gene's germline CDR1 is LGHDT and CDR2 YNNKEL (reference sequence). J gave up 8 bases and V 2 bases, and 6 bases lay outside the gene matches. The CDR3 loop spans 14 amino acids. Here the CDR3 DNA reads TGTGCCAGCAGCCAAACGACTAGCAAGCATGAGCAGTTCTTC. Translated, it gives CASSQTTSKHEQFF.